The 31 T cell receptor beta chains below come from one sample, sequenced in a study of blood T cell repertoires in COVID-19. Produced via immunoSEQ multiplex PCR; TCRdb's table is partial and in-frame only. The sample shows about 140,000 clones, under 85% of them seen only once. The sample was PBMCs or T cells enriched from blood (not recorded which). The source of these receptors is a woman aged 18-29 years who had been exposed to COVID-19.

The V gene is TRBV5-1, the J gene TRBJ2-1, with 9 bases that match TRBD1. The junction had 9 bases not matched to a gene; V was cut back by 6 bases and J by 5 bases. The germline CDR1 and CDR2 sequences are SGHRS and YFSETQ. The CDR3 length is 15 residues. For the CDR3, the DNA is TGCGCCAGCACCCCTAGACAGGGGGGGAACAATGAGCAGTTCTTC. It is translated as CASTPRQGGNNEQFF. Filled out from reference TRBV5-1 and TRBJ2-1, the complete variable domain reads KAGVTQTPRYLIKTRGQQVTLSCSPISGHRSVSWYQQTPGQGLQFLFEYFSETQRNKGNFPGRFSGRQFSNSRSEMNVSTLELGDSALYLCASTPRQGGNNEQFFGPGTRLTVL.

The V and J genes are TRBV6-5 and TRBJ2-5, with D perhaps matching TRBD1 (5 bases). Between the trimmed V and J ends, which lost 0 bases and 4 bases, there was a span of 9 bases. This CDR3 comprises 14 residues. Germline CDR1 is MNHEY and CDR2 is SVGAGI. CDR3 protein: CASSYSGRGETQYF. The CDR3 region has the DNA TGTGCCAGCAGTTACTCGGGTAGGGGAGAGACCCAGTACTTC.

In DNA form, the CDR3 reads TGTGCCTGGACGGGACTAGCGTTTCACGAGCAGTACTTC. It translates to CAWTGLAFHEQYF. J is TRBJ2-7 and V is TRBV30; 10 positions match TRBD2. V trimming: 4 bases; J trimming: 5 bases; junction bases outside the gene matches: 5. Germline V gene lookup returns CDR1 GTSNPN and CDR2 SVGIG (reference sequence). The CDR3 extends over 13 amino acids.

The chain couples TRBV29-1 to TRBJ2-7; 8 bases match TRBD2. Per germline, CDR1 SQVTM and CDR2 ANQGSEA. V lost 7 bases, J lost 0 bases, and 8 bases stayed unmatched. CDR3 length equals 14 residues. DNA of the CDR3: TGCAGCGCCCTCTTACTAGCGGACTCCTACGAGCAGTACTTC. It codes for CSALLLADSYEQYF.

In its sample, this clone was seen a few times. This chain uses TRBV7-6 with TRBJ1-2; D ambiguous. Trimming took 4 bases from V and 4 from J, leaving 10 bases between them. Germline CDR1 and CDR2: SGHVS and FNYEAQ. The CDR3 runs to 13 residues. Written as DNA, the CDR3 is TGTGCCAGCAGCTACCCGGGAGGCTATGGCTACACCTTC. Its translation is CASSYPGGYGYTF.

The chain has TRBV19 and TRBJ1-5, with 7 bases fitting TRBD1. The ends lost 7 bases at V and 2 bases at J; junction bases unmatched: 11. Germline V gene data show CDR1 as LNHDA and CDR2 as SQIVND (reference sequence). The CDR3 length is 16 residues. CDR3 coding DNA: TGTGCCAGTACTCCAACCGGGACAGAGGGCAATCAGCCCCAGCATTTT. Encoded protein: CASTPTGTEGNQPQHF.

There are a few counts of this clone. The chain is built from TRBV3-1 (or the pseudogene TRBV3-2) and TRBJ2-7; possible D gene TRBD2, 6 bases. The V gene lost 4 bases and the J gene lost 8 bases, with 18 bases spanning the gap. The CDR3 spans 14 residues. Germline values: CDR1 LGHDT, CDR2 YNNKEL (reference sequence). The CDR3 sequence: CASSPSKGLRQQYF. DNA of the CDR3: TGTGCCAGCAGCCCTTCTAAGGGACTTCGGCAGCAGTACTTC.

CDR3 residues: CASSFPYNEQFF. CDR3 nucleotide sequence: TGTGCCAGCAGCTTCCCGTACAATGAGCAGTTCTTC. The J gene is TRBJ2-1, the V gene TRBV5-8; D remains ambiguous. Germline loops: CDR1 SGHTS, CDR2 YDEGEE. Trimming took 2 bases from V and 4 from J, leaving 4 bases between them. The CDR3 extends over 12 amino acids.

The J gene is TRBJ2-1, the V gene TRBV19, with 11 bases that match TRBD1. CDR1 LNHDA and CDR2 SQIVND come from the germline V gene (reference sequence). Trimming cost V 5 bases and J 2 bases; bases outside gene matches: 2. CDR3 size: 15 residues. CDR3 sequence reads: CASSPGQGAYNEQFF. As DNA, the CDR3 is TGTGCCAGTAGTCCGGGACAGGGGGCCTACAATGAGCAGTTCTTC.

This chain connects TRBV5-4 to TRBJ1-4, with 9 bases aligning to TRBD1. The CDR3 runs 14 residues. V was pared by 4 bases and J by 7 bases, with 5 bases of the junction left unmatched. Germline lookup yields CDR1 SGHNT and CDR2 YYREEE (reference sequence). The CDR3 nucleotides are TGTGCCAGCAGCCTACAGGGGGCTGCTGAAAAACTGTTTTTT. It codes for CASSLQGAAEKLFF.

The V gene is TRBV5-1, the J gene TRBJ1-4, with 9 bases lining up with TRBD1. Losses at the gene ends were 8 bases for V and 8 bases for J; bases not matched to a gene: 7. The CDR3 loop spans 13 amino acids. The germline V gene encodes CDR1 SGHRS and CDR2 YFSETQ. CDR3 DNA sequence: TGCGCCAGTCGGGACAGGGAAGGAGAAAAACTGTTTTTT. It translates to CASRDREGEKLFF.

V and J are TRBV2 and TRBJ2-7; 14 bases line up with TRBD2. Germline V gene sequence: CDR1 SNHLY, CDR2 FYNNEI. After removal of 7 bases from V and 5 bases from J, the junction contained 4 bases not matched to a gene. CDR3 size: 14 residues. CDR3: CASNRLAGGDEQYF. The CDR3 DNA reads as TGTGCCAGCAACCGACTAGCGGGAGGGGACGAGCAGTACTTC. Based on the CDR3 plus reference TRBV2 and TRBJ2-7, the full variable domain is EPEVTQTPSHQVTQMGQEVILRCVPISNHLYFYWYRQILGQKVEFLVSFYNNEISEKSEIFDDQFSVERPDGSNFTLKIRSTKLEDSAMYFCASNRLAGGDEQYFGPGTRLTVT.

The V and J genes are TRBV19 and TRBJ1-1, with 9 positions matching TRBD1. V was pared by 3 bases and J by 5 bases, with 13 bases of the junction left unmatched. This CDR3 comprises 17 residues. CDR1 and CDR2 (germline): LNHDA, SQIVND (reference sequence). This chain's CDR3 is CASSMVGTGRYGTEAFF. CDR3 nucleotide sequence: TGTGCCAGTAGTATGGTGGGGACAGGGAGGTATGGAACTGAAGCTTTCTTT.

The rearrangement joins TRBV15 to TRBJ2-5, with D possibly TRBD1 on 6 matching bases. Germline values: CDR1 LNHNV, CDR2 YYDKDF (reference sequence). This CDR3 is 13 amino acids long. The V and J ends lost 0 bases and 4 bases respectively, with 6 bases between them. The CDR3: CATSRDRGETQYF. The CDR3 region has the DNA TGTGCCACCAGCAGAGACAGGGGAGAGACCCAGTACTTC.

The rearrangement uses TRBV10-3 and TRBJ2-7, with 7 bases fitting TRBD1. Germline V gene sequence: CDR1 ENHRY, CDR2 SYGVKD. This CDR3 is built from 14 residues. After removal of 6 bases from V and 0 bases from J, the junction contained 5 bases not matched to a gene. For the CDR3, the DNA is TGTGCCATCAGGACGGGACAGACCTCCTACGAGCAGTACTTC. Protein sequence: CAIRTGQTSYEQYF.

The chain recombines TRBV7-8 with TRBJ1-2; TRBD1 matches at 8 bases. This CDR3 contains 15 residues. V shed 5 bases, J shed 4 bases, and the junction held 9 bases outside the gene matches. Looked up from germline, CDR1 is SGHVS and CDR2 is FQNEAQ. The CDR3 nucleotides read TGTGCCAGCAGCCGCGGACAGGGCCTTCCCTATGGCTACACCTTC. Its protein product is CASSRGQGLPYGYTF.

The chain has TRBV29-1 and TRBJ1-3, with no clear D. V gave up 5 bases and J gave up 2 bases, with 7 bases separating them. This CDR3 region has 12 residues. The germline CDR1 and CDR2 sequences are SQVTM and ANQGSEA. In DNA form, the CDR3 reads TGCAGCGTTATAGTCACTGGAAACACCATATATTTT. Amino acids: CSVIVTGNTIYF. Filled out from reference TRBV29-1 and TRBJ1-3, the complete variable domain reads SAVISQKPSRDICQRGTSLTIQCQVDSQVTMMFWYRQQPGQSLTLIATANQGSEATYESGFVIDKFPISRPNLTFSTLTVSNMSPEDSSIYLCSVIVTGNTIYFGEGSWLTVV.

Remarks on this clone: An end of the junction differs from the germline gene, which may be a read error. V is TRBV6-5 and J is TRBJ2-7; D is perhaps TRBD1 (6 bases). Germline values: CDR1 MNHEY, CDR2 SVGAGI. The CDR3 loop spans 13 amino acids. As DNA, the CDR3 is TGTGCCAGCAGTTACTCTAACCGGGGACAATATCACTTC. Translation: CASSYSNRGQYHF.

The chain employs TRBV18 and TRBJ2-1, with D perhaps matching TRBD2 (6 bases). V lost 2 bases to trimming and J lost 0 bases, with 14 bases between them. The length of the CDR3 is 17 residues. CDR1 and CDR2 from the germline V gene are KGHSH and LQKENI. The CDR3 sequence: CASSPGTPPTSYNEQFF. In DNA, the CDR3 is TGTGCCAGCTCACCAGGGACTCCCCCCACCTCCTACAATGAGCAGTTCTTC.

V gene TRBV4-2 combines with J gene TRBJ1-1, with D possibly TRBD1 on 6 matching bases. This CDR3 has 16 amino acids. Germline V gene data show CDR1 as LGHNA and CDR2 as YNFKEQ. V lost 0 bases, J lost 7 bases, and 18 bases lay in between. The CDR3 here is CASSQDLGQREVEAFF. CDR3 sequence (DNA): TGTGCCAGCAGCCAAGACTTAGGACAGCGGGAAGTTGAAGCTTTCTTT.

The chain combines TRBV7-2 with TRBJ1-1; 7 bases are a match to TRBD1. Germline CDR1 reads SGHTA; CDR2 reads FQGNSA. The CDR3 consists of 15 residues. The junction had 6 bases not matched to a gene; V was cut back by 5 bases and J by 0 bases. The CDR3 loop reads CASSRGGTVNTEAFF. The CDR3 coding sequence is TGTGCCAGCAGCCGCGGGGGGACAGTGAACACTGAAGCTTTCTTT.

The chain employs TRBV5-1 and TRBJ2-2; the D gene is possibly TRBD2 (5 bases). The CDR3 extends over 15 amino acids. Trimming cost V 0 bases and J 6 bases, with 12 bases left between them. From germline, CDR1 is SGHRS and CDR2 YFSETQ. This CDR3 is CASSLGGSKAGELFF. The CDR3 bases are TGCGCCAGCAGCTTGGGAGGGTCTAAGGCCGGGGAGCTGTTTTTT.

This rearrangement joins TRBV27 to TRBJ2-3, with TRBD2 identical over 9 bases. Losses at the gene ends were 7 bases for V and 5 bases for J; bases not matched to a gene: 7. The CDR3 is 14 residues long. CDR1 and CDR2 (germline): MNHEY, SMNVEV (reference sequence). CDR3 region: CASTESGRIDTQYF. The CDR3, as DNA: TGTGCCAGCACGGAAAGCGGGAGGATAGATACGCAGTATTTT.

The gene calls are TRBV7-3 and TRBJ2-5, with 7 nucleotides matching TRBD2. Trimming took 10 bases from V and 0 from J; bases not matched to a gene: 2. Germline V gene sequence: CDR1 SGHTA, CDR2 FQGTGA. The CDR3 length is 12 residues. The CDR3 protein is CAKSGNQETQYF. The CDR3 DNA follows: TGTGCCAAAAGCGGGAACCAAGAGACCCAGTACTTC.

This chain joins TRBV10-3 and TRBJ1-5; 7 bases are shared with TRBD1. From germline, CDR1 is ENHRY and CDR2 SYGVKD. This CDR3 comprises 18 residues. After removal of 0 bases from V and 1 base from J, the junction contained 9 bases not matched to a gene. CDR3 region: CAISESTLGGWSNQPQHF. CDR3 sequence (DNA): TGTGCCATCAGTGAGTCGACTCTAGGGGGCTGGAGCAATCAGCCCCAGCATTTT.

The genes are TRBV29-1 and TRBJ2-7, with 10 positions matching TRBD2. The CDR3 runs 15 residues. Germline CDR1 is SQVTM and CDR2 is ANQGSEA. The V segment lost 4 bases and the J segment 3 bases; nucleotides outside the gene matches: 9. In nucleotides, the CDR3 is TGCAGCGTTGTGGTTCATCCTAGCGGGAGCTACGAGCAGTACTTC. Protein sequence: CSVVVHPSGSYEQYF.

V gene TRBV7-9 combines with J gene TRBJ1-1, with TRBD1 as a possible D gene (5 bases). V lost 2 bases, J lost 0 bases, and 10 bases lay in between. Germline assignment: CDR1 SEHNR and CDR2 FQNEAQ (reference sequence). The CDR3 length is 15 residues. The CDR3 loop reads CASSLQGLMNTEAFF. The CDR3 DNA follows: TGTGCCAGCAGCTTACAGGGCCTTATGAACACTGAAGCTTTCTTT. The whole variable domain, remainder taken from reference TRBV7-9 and TRBJ1-1, is DTGVSQNPRHKITKRGQNVTFRCDPISEHNRLYWYRQTLGQGPEFLTYFQNEAQLEKSRLLSDRFSAERPKGSFSTLEIQRTEQGDSAMYLCASSLQGLMNTEAFFGQGTRLTVV.

The rearrangement joins TRBV5-1 to TRBJ1-6; unclear D gene. The CDR3 has 13 amino acids. Germline assignment: CDR1 SGHRS and CDR2 YFSETQ. Trimming shortened V by 4 bases and J by 7 bases, and 9 bases separated the two germline ends. For the CDR3, the DNA is TGCGCCAGCAGCCTGGCCTCGAATTCACCCCTCCACTTT. The encoded protein is CASSLASNSPLHF.

The CDR3 DNA follows: TGTGCCAGCATTCTGCGGGAGTTCCACAATGAGCAGTTCTTC. It translates to CASILREFHNEQFF. The chain carries TRBV2 and TRBJ2-1, with 7 bases matching TRBD2. The CDR3 sequence is 14 residues long. V was pared by 7 bases and J by 5 bases, with 8 bases of the junction left unmatched. Germline lookup yields CDR1 SNHLY and CDR2 FYNNEI.

The J gene is TRBJ1-1, the V gene TRBV10-3, with no clear D. Germline CDR1 ENHRY, CDR2 SYGVKD. This CDR3 is 15 amino acids long. V lost 2 bases, J lost 1 base, and 11 bases lay in between. The CDR3 nucleotides are TGTGCCATCAGTGAGACGCAGACGGGGAACACTGAAGCTTTCTTT. This sequence encodes CAISETQTGNTEAFF.

This chain links TRBV30 with TRBJ2-7, with TRBD1 matching over 11 bases. CDR3 size: 15 residues. Germline trimming cut 4 bases from V and 2 bases from J; bases unmatched to any gene: 7. Looked up from germline, CDR1 is GTSNPN and CDR2 is SVGIG (reference sequence). The CDR3 DNA reads as TGTGCCTGGACCTTAGTGGGACAGGGGGCCTACGAGCAGTACTTC. Translated, it gives CAWTLVGQGAYEQYF.